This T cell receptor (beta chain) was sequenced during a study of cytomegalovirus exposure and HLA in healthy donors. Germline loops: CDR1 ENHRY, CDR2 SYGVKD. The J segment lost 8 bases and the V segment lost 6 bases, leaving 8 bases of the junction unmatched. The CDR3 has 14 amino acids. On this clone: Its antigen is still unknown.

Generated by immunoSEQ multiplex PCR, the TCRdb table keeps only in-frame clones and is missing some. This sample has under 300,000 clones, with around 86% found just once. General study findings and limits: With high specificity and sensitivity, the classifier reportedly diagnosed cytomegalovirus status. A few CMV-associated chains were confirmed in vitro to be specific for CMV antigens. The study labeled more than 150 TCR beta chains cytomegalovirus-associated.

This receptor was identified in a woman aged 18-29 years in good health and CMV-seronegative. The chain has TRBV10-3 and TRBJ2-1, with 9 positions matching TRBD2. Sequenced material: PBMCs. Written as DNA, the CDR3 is TGTGCCATCAGAATAGCGGGAGATCTAGATGAGCAGTTCTTC. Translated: CAIRIAGDLDEQFF.